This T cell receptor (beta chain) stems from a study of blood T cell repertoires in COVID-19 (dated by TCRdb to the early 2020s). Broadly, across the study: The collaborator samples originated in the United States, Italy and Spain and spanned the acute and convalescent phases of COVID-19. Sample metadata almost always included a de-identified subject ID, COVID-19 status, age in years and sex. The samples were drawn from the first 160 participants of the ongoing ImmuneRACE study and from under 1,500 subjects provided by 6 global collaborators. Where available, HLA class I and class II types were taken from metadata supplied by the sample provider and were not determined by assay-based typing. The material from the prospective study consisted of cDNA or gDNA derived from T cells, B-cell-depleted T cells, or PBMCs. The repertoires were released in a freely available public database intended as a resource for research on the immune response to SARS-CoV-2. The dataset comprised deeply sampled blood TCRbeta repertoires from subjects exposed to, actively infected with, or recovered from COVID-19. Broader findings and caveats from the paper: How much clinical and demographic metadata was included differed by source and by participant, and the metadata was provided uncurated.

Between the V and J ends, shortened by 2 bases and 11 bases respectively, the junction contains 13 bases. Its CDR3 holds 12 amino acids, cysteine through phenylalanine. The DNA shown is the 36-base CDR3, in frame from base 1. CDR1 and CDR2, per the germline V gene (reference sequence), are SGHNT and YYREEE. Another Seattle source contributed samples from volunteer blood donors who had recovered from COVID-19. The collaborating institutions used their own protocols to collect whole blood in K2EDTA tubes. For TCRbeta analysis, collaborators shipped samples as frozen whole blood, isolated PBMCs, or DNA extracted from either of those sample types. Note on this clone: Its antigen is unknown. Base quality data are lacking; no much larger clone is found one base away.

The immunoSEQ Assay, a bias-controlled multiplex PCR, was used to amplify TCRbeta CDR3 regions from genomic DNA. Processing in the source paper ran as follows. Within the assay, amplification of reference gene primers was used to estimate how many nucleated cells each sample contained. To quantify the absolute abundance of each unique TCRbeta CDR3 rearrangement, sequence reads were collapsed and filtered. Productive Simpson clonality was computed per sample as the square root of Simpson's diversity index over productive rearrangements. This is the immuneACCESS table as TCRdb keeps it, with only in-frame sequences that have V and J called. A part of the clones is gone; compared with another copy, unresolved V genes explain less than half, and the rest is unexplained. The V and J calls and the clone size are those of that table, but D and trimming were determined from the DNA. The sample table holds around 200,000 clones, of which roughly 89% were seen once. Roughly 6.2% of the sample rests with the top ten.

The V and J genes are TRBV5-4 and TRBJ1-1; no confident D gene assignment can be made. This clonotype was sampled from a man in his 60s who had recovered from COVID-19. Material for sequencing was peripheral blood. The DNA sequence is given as TGTGCCAGCAGCTTACCGGGCCGGAGGGCTTTCTTT. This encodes CASSLPGRRAFF.